This T cell receptor beta chain was captured in a study of PD-L1 blockade in urothelial cancer (dated 2017 in TCRdb). The study in broad terms: Therapy was started in the mid-2010s for all patients, and atezolizumab 1,200 mg was administered intravenously every 3 weeks. About 85% of the 29 patients were identified as males with urothelial cancer of bladder origin, and a prior smoking history was reported by 18 of 29 patients. An ECOG performance status of 0 or 1 was recorded for the patients, and 0 to 3 prior chemotherapy regimens had been received by the patients. Blood samples were analyzed at 3 weeks after treatment start (second dose) and at 6 weeks after treatment start. A median of about 150,000 T cells and some 82,000 unique TCRs was obtained from blood samples, and a median clonality of approximately 0.08 was observed. The study, an exploratory multi-omic analysis, examined somatic, immune and clinical correlates of response to PD-L1 blockade with atezolizumab in urothelial cancer. Pretreatment tumor samples, along with matched peripheral blood serially collected before and after atezolizumab treatment, were subjected to TCR sequencing. Progression-free survival longer than 6 months counted as durable clinical benefit, and TCR features were additionally tested against both progression-free and overall survival. Whole exome sequencing and RNA sequencing of pretreatment tumors were performed alongside TCR sequencing in the same patients. Durable clinical benefit was achieved by nine patients and was not achieved by 20 patients. Pretreatment blood TCR-seq was available for nearly 30 patients, at least one posttreatment blood collection was obtained for 25 or so patients, and tumor TCR-seq was available for 25 or so patients. Study-wide conclusions, independent of this receptor: A pretreatment peripheral blood TCR clonality below the median was linked to improved progression-free and overall survival. Because the sample size was small (n ≈ 27) and many of the analyses were exploratory, the results are meant to be hypothesis-generating. Among patients with durable benefit, tumor-associated TCR clones showed greater expansion in peripheral blood 3 weeks after treatment started (n = 22, p = 0.022).

Synthetic TCR analog templates were spiked into each PCR to estimate absolute template abundance from read counts. TCRbeta CDR3 regions were amplified from genomic DNA with bias-controlled V and J gene primers using the immunoSEQ assay. Sequencing of rearranged TCRbeta segments was done at approximately 20X coverage. The authors' pipeline ran thus. Sequencing errors were corrected by clustering and CDR3s were annotated against IMGT to assign V, D and J genes. Out-of-frame and stop-codon sequences were excluded, and only productive TCRbeta rearrangements were used in downstream analyses. To compute clonality, Shannon entropy was normalized by the log of the number of unique productive sequences and then subtracted from one. Clones differing between time points or between blood and tumor were identified using Fisher's exact test with Benjamini-Hochberg correction, with an adjusted p below 0.01 applied as the threshold. As stored in TCRdb, this immuneACCESS dataset retains in-frame rearrangements with V and J assigned. A fraction of the clones does not appear; measured against another copy, unresolved V genes explain less than half of the discrepancy, and the remainder lacks a known reason. V and J calls and clone size are as listed in that table; D and trimming were resolved from the DNA. The sample contains 70,000 to 75,000 clones, less than 90% of them found a single time. Jointly, the top ten make up about 8.6% of the sample.

The CDR3 runs 15 amino acids, cysteine and phenylalanine included. Only the CDR3 part of the read is kept: 45 bases, read in frame from the first base. Sequences MNHNS (CDR1) and SASEGT (CDR2) are obtained from the germline V gene. Germline trimming: 8 bases from V, 7 bases from J; junction bases outside gene matches: 10. Remarks on this clone: Its antigen is not yet known. Base qualities are not at hand, and no much larger clone is one base apart.

Per the publication, the time point label means: pretreatment peripheral blood. The cohort comprised around 31 patients with locally advanced or metastatic urothelial carcinoma treated at Memorial Sloan Kettering on a trial protocol. Peripheral blood mononuclear cells were collected pretreatment and during treatment, with between 1 and 8 total time points per patient. The Qiagen DNeasy Blood extraction kit was used to purify genomic DNA from total PBMCs and from tumor samples. Collected pretreatment and during treatment, PBMCs were isolated and stored as previously described. The sequenced sample was PBMCs, obtained around atezolizumab (anti-PD-L1) treatment. This receptor chain uses TRBV6-1 and TRBJ1-6, with 8 middle bases fitting TRBD1. The source is a woman between 70 and 85 years old with urothelial cancer. The CDR3 amino acid sequence is: CASRVGQGGNSPLHF. The nucleotide sequence is given as TGTGCCAGCCGCGTCGGACAGGGCGGCAATTCACCCCTCCACTTT.